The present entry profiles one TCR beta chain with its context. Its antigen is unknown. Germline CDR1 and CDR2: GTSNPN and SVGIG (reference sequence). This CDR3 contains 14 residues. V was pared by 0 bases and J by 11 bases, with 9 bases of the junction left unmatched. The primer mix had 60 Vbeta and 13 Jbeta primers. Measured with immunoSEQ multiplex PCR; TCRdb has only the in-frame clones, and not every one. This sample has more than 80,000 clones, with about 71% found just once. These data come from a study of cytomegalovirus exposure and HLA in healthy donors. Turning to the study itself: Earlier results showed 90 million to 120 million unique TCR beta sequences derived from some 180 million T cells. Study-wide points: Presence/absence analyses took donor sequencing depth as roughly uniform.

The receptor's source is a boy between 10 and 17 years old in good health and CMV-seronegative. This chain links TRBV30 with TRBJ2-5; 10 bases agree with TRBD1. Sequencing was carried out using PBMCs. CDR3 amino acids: CAWSVGQGPGEQYF. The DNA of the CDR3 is TGTGCCTGGAGTGTGGGACAGGGGCCGGGGGAGCAGTACTTC.